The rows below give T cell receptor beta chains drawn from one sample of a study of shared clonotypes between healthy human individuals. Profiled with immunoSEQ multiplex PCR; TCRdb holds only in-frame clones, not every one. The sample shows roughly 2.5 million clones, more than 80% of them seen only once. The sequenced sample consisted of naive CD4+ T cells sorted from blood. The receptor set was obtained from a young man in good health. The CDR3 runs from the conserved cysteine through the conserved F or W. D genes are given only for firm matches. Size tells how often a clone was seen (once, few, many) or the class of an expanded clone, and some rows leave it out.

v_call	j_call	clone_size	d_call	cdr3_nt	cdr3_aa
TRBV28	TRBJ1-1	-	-	TGTGCCAGCAGTTTAGGATCGCGGGGATTAGGTGAAGCTTTCTTT	CASSLGSRGLGEAFF
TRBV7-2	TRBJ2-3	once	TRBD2	TGTGCCAGCAGCTTTCCGGGACTAGCGGGGTTGACAGATACGCAGTATTTT	CASSFPGLAGLTDTQYF
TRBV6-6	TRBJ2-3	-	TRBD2	TGTGCCAGCAGCCAAGCGGGAGCAGATACGCAGTATTTT	CASSQAGADTQYF
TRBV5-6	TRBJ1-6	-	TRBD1	TGTGCCAGCAGCTTGGGGACAGGGGTCGTACTCTCCTATAATTCACCCCTCCACTTT	CASSLGTGVVLSYNSPLHF
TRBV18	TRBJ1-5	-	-	TGTGCCAGCTCACCACCGGACGGGCTCGGCACTCAGCCCCAGCATTTT	CASSPPDGLGTQPQHF
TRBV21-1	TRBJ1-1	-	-	TGTGCCAGCAGCAAAGCGCTGGAGGGGGACACTGAAGCTTTCTTT	CASSKALEGDTEAFF
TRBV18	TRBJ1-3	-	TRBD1	TGTGCCAGCTCACCACCCGCCCAGGGGGCGGCTGGAAACACCATATATTTT	CASSPPAQGAAGNTIYF
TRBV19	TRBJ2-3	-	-	TGTGCCAGTAGCTCCACCCTCGGAACTAGCACCTTAAGCACAGATACGCAGTATTTT	CASSSTLGTSTLSTDTQYF
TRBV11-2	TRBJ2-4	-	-	TGTGCCAGCAGCTTTCTCATGGGGGTGGGGGCTGGCAAAAACATTCAGTACTTC	CASSFLMGVGAGKNIQYF
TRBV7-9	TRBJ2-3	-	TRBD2	TGTGCCAGCAGCTTAGGAGTTGCTAGCGGGGGACAGTATTTT	CASSLGVASGGQYF
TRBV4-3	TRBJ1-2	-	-	TGCGCCAGCAGCCAAGATCCAGGAGTTTATGGCTACACCTTC	CASSQDPGVYGYTF
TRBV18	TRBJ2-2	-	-	TGTGCCAGCTCACCACCGGGGAGAGACACCGGGGAGCTGTTTTTT	CASSPPGRDTGELFF
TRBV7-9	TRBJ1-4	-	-	TGTGCCAGCAGCTCAGGGTTCTTTAATGAAAAACTGTTTTTT	CASSSGFFNEKLFF
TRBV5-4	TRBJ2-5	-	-	TGTGCCAGCAGCTTGACAGGGTTTGCGGGACCTAAAGAGACCCAGTACTTC	CASSLTGFAGPKETQYF
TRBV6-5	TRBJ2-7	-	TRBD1	TGTGCCAGCACCTCGGGACAGGGCTACGAGCAGTACTTC	CASTSGQGYEQYF
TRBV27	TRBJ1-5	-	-	TGTGCCAGCAAGAGGGCTTTAGGGCAGCCCCAGCATTTT	CASKRALGQPQHF
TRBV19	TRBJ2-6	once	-	TGTGCCGCTAAGACCGAATCTGGGGCCAACGTCCTGACTTTC	CAAKTESGANVLTF
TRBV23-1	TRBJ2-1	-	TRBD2	TGCGCCAGCAGTCCCCCACTAGCGGGGGACTACAATGAGCAGTTCTTC	CASSPPLAGDYNEQFF
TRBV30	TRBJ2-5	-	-	TGTGCCTGGAGTCGGCTGCTCCAAGAGACCCAGTACTTC	CAWSRLLQETQYF
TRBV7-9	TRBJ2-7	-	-	TGTGCCAGCAGCTTAGCGCCGAAGGGGCCAAACGAGCAGTACTTC	CASSLAPKGPNEQYF
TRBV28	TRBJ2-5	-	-	TGTGCCAGCAGTGTCGAAGAGACCCAGTACTTC	CASSVEETQYF
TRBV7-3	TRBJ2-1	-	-	TGTGCCAGCAGCTTCCTAGCGACCTCCTACAATGAGCAGTTCTTC	CASSFLATSYNEQFF
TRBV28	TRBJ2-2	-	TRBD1	TGTGCCAGCTACCGACAGGGCATTACCGGGGAGCTGTTTTTT	CASYRQGITGELFF
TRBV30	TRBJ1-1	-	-	TGTGCCTGGAGAAGTTCGGGGGCGACCAAGGCTTTCTTT	CAWRSSGATKAFF
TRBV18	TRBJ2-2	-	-	TGTGCCAGCTCACCACTTGGCAGCACCGGGGAGCTGTTTTTT	CASSPLGSTGELFF
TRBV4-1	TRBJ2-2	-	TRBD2	TGCGCCAGCAGCCAAGTTGTAGCGGGGGGGCCAACCGGGGAGCTGTTTTTT	CASSQVVAGGPTGELFF
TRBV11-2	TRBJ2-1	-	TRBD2	TGTGCCAGCAGCCGGGGACTAGCGGGAAAGAGGGGTTACAATGAGCAGTTCTTC	CASSRGLAGKRGYNEQFF
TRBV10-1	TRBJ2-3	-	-	TGCGCCAGCAGTGAGTCCGGCGAATCCACAGATACGCAGTATTTT	CASSESGESTDTQYF
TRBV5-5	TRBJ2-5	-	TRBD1	TGTGCCAGCAGCGTCTTCGACAGGGCCGCGAAGACCCAGTACTTC	CASSVFDRAAKTQYF
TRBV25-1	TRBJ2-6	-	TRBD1	TGTGCCAGCGGGGGACAGACTGGGGCCAACGTCCTGACTTTC	CASGGQTGANVLTF
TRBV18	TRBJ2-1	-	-	TGTGCCAGCTCACCATATGGGTCCCGCGACAATGAGCAGTTCTTC	CASSPYGSRDNEQFF
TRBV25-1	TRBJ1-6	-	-	TGTGCCAGCAGTGGATTTTACAATTCACCCCTCCACTTT	CASSGFYNSPLHF
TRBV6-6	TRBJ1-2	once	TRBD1	TGTGCCAGCAGTTACGCGCCAGGGGGCGACTATGGCTACACCTTC	CASSYAPGGDYGYTF
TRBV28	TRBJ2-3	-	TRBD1	TGTGCCAGCAGCCGCCAGGGACAGGGAACAGATACGCAGTATTTT	CASSRQGQGTDTQYF
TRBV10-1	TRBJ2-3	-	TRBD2	TGCGCCAGCAGTGAGTCGACTAGCGGGAGCGGTGCAGATACGCAGTATTTT	CASSESTSGSGADTQYF
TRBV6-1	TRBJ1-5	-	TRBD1	TGTGCCAGCAGCGGGACAGCGTTCAATCAGCCCCAGCATTTT	CASSGTAFNQPQHF
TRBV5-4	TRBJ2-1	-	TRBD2	TGTGCCAGCAGCTGGGGACTAGCGGGGCCAGGGGAGCAGTTCTTC	CASSWGLAGPGEQFF
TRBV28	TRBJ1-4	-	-	TGTGCCAGCAGTTTGCCGGGCAATGCGGAAAAACTGTTTTTT	CASSLPGNAEKLFF
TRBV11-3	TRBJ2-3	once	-	TGTGCCAGCAGCTTGGGGCAAACTATTACAGATACGCAGTATTTT	CASSLGQTITDTQYF
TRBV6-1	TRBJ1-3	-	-	TGTGCCAGCAGTGAAGAATACCAGGGTAGGGGAAACACCATATATTTT	CASSEEYQGRGNTIYF
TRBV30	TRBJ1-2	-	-	TGTGCCTGCTTTGGCAGAGCTAGCTATGGCTACACCTTC	CACFGRASYGYTF
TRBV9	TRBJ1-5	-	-	TGTGCCAGCAGCGCAAGGGACGGAATGGGTCAGCCCCAGCATTTT	CASSARDGMGQPQHF
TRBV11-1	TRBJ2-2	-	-	TGTGCCAGCAGCCGTGAGGTCTTCGGGGAGCTGTTTTTT	CASSREVFGELFF
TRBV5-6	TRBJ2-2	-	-	TGTGCCAGCACCCGCGACGATCCCAGGGCCGCCGGGGAGCTGTTTTTT	CASTRDDPRAAGELFF
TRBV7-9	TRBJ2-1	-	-	TGTGCCAGCAGCTTGTTCGCTAGCTTCGTCAATGAGCAGTTCTTC	CASSLFASFVNEQFF
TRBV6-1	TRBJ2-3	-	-	TGTGCCAGCAGTGATCTAGATACGCAGTATTTT	CASSDLDTQYF
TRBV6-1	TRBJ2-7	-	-	TGTGCCAGCAGTGAACTCAGGGGTTGGTACGAGCAGTACTTC	CASSELRGWYEQYF
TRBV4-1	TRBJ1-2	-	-	TGCGCCAGCAGCCAAGTGGAGGGATATGGCTACACCTTC	CASSQVEGYGYTF
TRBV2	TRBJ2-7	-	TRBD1	TGTGCCAGCAGTGATCGACAGGGTCGGTACGAGCAGTACTTC	CASSDRQGRYEQYF
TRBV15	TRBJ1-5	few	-	TGTGCCACCAGCGGGGTGGGGAACGATCAGCCCCAGCATTTT	CATSGVGNDQPQHF
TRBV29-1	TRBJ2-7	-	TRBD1	TGCAGCGTTGCCCCCCAAGGACAGGGGGCCTACGAGCAGTACTTC	CSVAPQGQGAYEQYF
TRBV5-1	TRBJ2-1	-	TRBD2	TGCGCCAGCAGCCTAGCGGGAGGGGGTGATGAGCAGTTCTTC	CASSLAGGGDEQFF